This T cell receptor beta chain was obtained from a study of blood T cell repertoires in COVID-19. In the original analysis: Amplification with reference gene primers provided the estimates of nucleated cell counts. The assay was immunoSEQ multiplex PCR, and TCRdb's table has in-frame clones only and misses some. For V, J and clone size, that table is used; D and trimming come from the DNA. The repertoire consists of some 220,000 clones, with 86% occurring once and the leading ten covering around 3.8%. Trimming at V came to 7 bases and at J to 4 bases, leaving 4 bases not matched to a gene. The CDR3 has 12 amino acids. CDR1 and CDR2 (germline): SQVTM, ANQGSEA.

The sequencing input was PBMCs or T cells enriched from blood (not recorded which). This chain joins TRBV29-1 and TRBJ2-3; TRBD2 matches at 8 bases. The TCR originated in a woman aged 40 to 50 with acute COVID-19. This CDR3 reads CSASGGPDTQYF. Written as DNA, the CDR3 is TGCAGCGCCAGCGGGGGACCAGATACGCAGTATTTT.